These 12 T cell receptor beta chains share one sample of origin, sequenced in a study of blood T cell repertoires in COVID-19. Profiled with immunoSEQ multiplex PCR; TCRdb holds only in-frame clones, not every one. The top ten clones hold under 5.5% of a sample with about 210,000 clones, about 88% of them seen once. Source material: peripheral blood. The receptors shown here come from a middle-aged woman with acute or convalescent COVID-19.

The rearrangement uses TRBV2 and TRBJ1-3, with no clear D. The CDR3 is made up of 15 amino acids. From germline, CDR1 is SNHLY and CDR2 FYNNEI. Deletions cut 6 bases from V and 0 bases from J, with 12 bases between. CDR3 region: CASRAPGLSGNTIYF. CDR3 in DNA: TGTGCCAGCAGGGCACCAGGCCTCTCTGGAAACACCATATATTTT.

The chain is built from TRBV30 and TRBJ2-2, with 10 bases lining up with TRBD1. The J segment lost 0 bases and the V segment lost 3 bases, leaving 4 bases of the junction unmatched. Germline CDR1 is GTSNPN and CDR2 is SVGIG (reference sequence). CDR3 length: 16 amino acids. Written as DNA, the CDR3 is TGTGCCTGGAGGAGAGGGACAGGGGCGAACACCGGGGAGCTGTTTTTT. Encoded protein: CAWRRGTGANTGELFF.

The chain carries TRBV18 and TRBJ1-1; D perhaps matches TRBD1 (6 bases). V dropped 5 bases and J dropped 3 bases, with 10 bases sitting between them. Looked up from germline, CDR1 is KGHSH and CDR2 is LQKENI. The CDR3 runs to 13 residues. CDR3 sequence: CASSGGLDTEAFF. In DNA form, the CDR3 reads TGTGCCAGCTCAGGGGGCCTGGACACTGAAGCTTTCTTT.

The genes are TRBV5-1 and TRBJ1-3; possibly TRBD1 for D (6 bases). CDR1 and CDR2 from the germline V gene are SGHRS and YFSETQ. Trimming pared 4 bases from V and 7 bases from J, leaving 15 bases between. This CDR3 is built from 14 residues. This chain's CDR3 is CASSQDTTGNTIYF. The CDR3 bases are TGCGCCAGCAGCCAGGACACCACAGGGAACACCATATATTTT. The full variable domain, with the rest looked up from reference TRBV5-1 and TRBJ1-3, is KAGVTQTPRYLIKTRGQQVTLSCSPISGHRSVSWYQQTPGQGLQFLFEYFSETQRNKGNFPGRFSGRQFSNSRSEMNVSTLELGDSALYLCASSQDTTGNTIYFGEGSWLTVV.

This chain joins TRBV28 and TRBJ1-2, with 7 positions matching TRBD1. The CDR3 runs to 16 residues. V shed 6 bases, J shed 4 bases, and the junction held 14 bases outside the gene matches. Germline V gives CDR1 MDHEN, CDR2 SYDVKM. The CDR3 spells CASSSTRRQGGYGYTF. CDR3 nucleotides: TGTGCCAGCAGCTCCACCAGACGACAGGGAGGCTATGGCTACACCTTC.

The CDR3 coding sequence is TGTGCCAGCAGTCTACCGGGGTCCGGCTACACCTTC. This translates into CASSLPGSGYTF. V and J are TRBV12-3 or TRBV12-4 and TRBJ1-2; no reliable D call. The CDR3 has 12 amino acids. Trimming shortened V by 5 bases and J by 8 bases, and 12 bases separated the two germline ends.

The chain combines TRBV10-2 with TRBJ2-7; TRBD2 agrees at 11 bases. V trimming: 10 bases; J trimming: 4 bases; junction bases outside the gene matches: 12. The germline CDR1 and CDR2 sequences are WSHSY and SAAADI. CDR3 length: 15 residues. The CDR3 protein is CATSGTSGGSYEQYV. DNA of the CDR3: TGCGCCACCTCGGGTACTAGCGGGGGCTCTTACGAGCAGTACGTC.

The V and J genes are TRBV7-2 and TRBJ1-3; TRBD1 matches at 9 bases. V was clipped by 6 bases and J by 5 bases; unmatched bases: 8. There are 15 residues in the CDR3. Germline CDR1 and CDR2: SGHTA and FQGNSA. In DNA form, the CDR3 reads TGTGCCAGCAGAAGACAGGGGGAATACAGAAACACCATATATTTT. It translates to CASRRQGEYRNTIYF.

This clone came up a few times. The chain uses TRBV29-1 and TRBJ1-1; D not certain. Germline-derived CDR1 and CDR2 are SQVTM and ANQGSEA. The V gene lost 7 bases and the J gene lost 4 bases, with 16 bases spanning the gap. CDR3 length equals 13 residues. The DNA of the CDR3 is TGCAGCGCCCTGGGGAGGGTTGGCACTGAAGCTTTCTTT. This translates into CSALGRVGTEAFF.

CDR3 loop: CASSLTGTDTQYF. Written as DNA, the CDR3 is TGCGCCAGCAGCTTGACAGGCACAGATACGCAGTATTTT. V usage is TRBV5-1 and J usage is TRBJ2-3; no firm D call. Germline lookup yields CDR1 SGHRS and CDR2 YFSETQ. V dropped 1 base and J dropped 1 base, with 4 bases sitting between them. The CDR3 has 13 amino acids.

The genes are TRBV10-1 and TRBJ2-5, with D possibly TRBD1 on 6 matching bases. The V and J ends lost 4 bases and 4 bases respectively, with 16 bases between them. This CDR3 has 15 residues. Germline V gives CDR1 WNHNN, CDR2 SYGVQD (reference sequence). The CDR3 here is CASSAARGTGETQYF. CDR3 in DNA: TGCGCCAGCAGTGCAGCCAGGGGTACTGGAGAGACCCAGTACTTC.

The rearrangement joins TRBV6-1 to TRBJ1-5; 8 nucleotides align to TRBD1. The CDR3 totals 17 residues. Trimming removed 2 bases from V and 6 bases from J; junction bases left unmatched: 12. Germline lookup yields CDR1 MNHNS and CDR2 SASEGT. The CDR3, as DNA: TGTGCCAGCAGTGAATTGGCTCCCAGGGGGCAGGGTCAGCCCCAGCATTTT. This gives the protein CASSELAPRGQGQPQHF.